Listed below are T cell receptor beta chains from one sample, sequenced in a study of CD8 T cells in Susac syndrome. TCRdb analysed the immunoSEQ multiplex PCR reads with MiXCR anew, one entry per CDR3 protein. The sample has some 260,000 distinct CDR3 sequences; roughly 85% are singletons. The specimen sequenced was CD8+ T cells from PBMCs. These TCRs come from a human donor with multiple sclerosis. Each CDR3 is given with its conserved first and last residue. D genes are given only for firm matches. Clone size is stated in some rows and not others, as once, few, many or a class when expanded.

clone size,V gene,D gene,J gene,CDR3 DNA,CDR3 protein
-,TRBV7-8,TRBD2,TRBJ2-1,TGTGCCAGCAGCCAGAAGCTAGCGGGAGGGCCCAGGGATGAGCAGTTCTTC,CASSQKLAGGPRDEQFF
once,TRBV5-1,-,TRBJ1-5,TGCGTCTGCAGCGGAATCAATAGCAATCAGCCCCAGCATTTT,CVCSGINSNQPQHF
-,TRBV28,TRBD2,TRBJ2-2,TGTGCCAGCCACCCCCCGCGGGAGGGGACCGGGGAGCTGTTTTTT,CASHPPREGTGELFF
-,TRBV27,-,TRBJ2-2,TGTGCCAGCAGTTTAATCGGGGCCAGCACCGGGGAGCTGTTTTTT,CASSLIGASTGELFF
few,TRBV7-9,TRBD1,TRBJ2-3,TGTGCCAGCAGCTTAGGAGGGACAGGAAACACAGATACGCAGTATTTT,CASSLGGTGNTDTQYF
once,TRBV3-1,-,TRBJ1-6,TGTGCCAGCAGCCAAGACGGCCCCGCCGTATATAATTCACCCCTCCACTTT,CASSQDGPAVYNSPLHF
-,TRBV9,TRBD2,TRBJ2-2,TGTGCCACAGGACTAGCGGGTAACACCGGGGAGCTGTTTTTT,CATGLAGNTGELFF
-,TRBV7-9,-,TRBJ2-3,TGTGCCAGCAGCTTAGCAGCGGCAGATACGCAGTATTTT,CASSLAAADTQYF
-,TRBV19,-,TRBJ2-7,TGTGCCAGTAGGGGTTCTAGCTTCACTGCCTCCCACTCCTACGAGCAGTACTTC,CASRGSSFTASHSYEQYF
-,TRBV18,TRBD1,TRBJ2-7,TGTGCCAGCTCACTGAGACAGGGGGCAAAAGGCGAGCAGTACTTC,CASSLRQGAKGEQYF
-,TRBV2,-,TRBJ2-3,TGTGCCAGCAGTGAAGAGGGTAGGATGACAGATACGCAGTATTTT,CASSEEGRMTDTQYF
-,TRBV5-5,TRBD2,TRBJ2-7,TGTGCCAGCAGGAAATGGCGGGAGGGTACCTACGAGCAGTACTTC,CASRKWREGTYEQYF
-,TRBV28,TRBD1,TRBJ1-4,TGTGCCAGCAGCCGAGAAGCCGGGACAGGGGAGTCTAATGAAAAACTGTTTTTT,CASSREAGTGESNEKLFF
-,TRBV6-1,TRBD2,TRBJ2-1,TGTGCCAGCAGTGAAGGCAGCGGGAGTTCCTACAATGAGCAGTTCTTC,CASSEGSGSSYNEQFF
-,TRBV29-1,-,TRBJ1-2,TGCAGCGCCGGGCCTATATATGGCTACACCTTC,CSAGPIYGYTF
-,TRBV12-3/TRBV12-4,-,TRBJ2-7,TGTGCCAGCAGTTTAAGGACAGCCTACGAGCAGTACTTC,CASSLRTAYEQYF
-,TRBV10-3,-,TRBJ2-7,TGTGCCATCAGTGACAGACTCTACGAGCAGTACTTC,CAISDRLYEQYF
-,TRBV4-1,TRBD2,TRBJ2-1,TGCGCCAGCAGCCCAGTGACTAGCGGAGGCGTAGGGGAGCAGTTCTTC,CASSPVTSGGVGEQFF
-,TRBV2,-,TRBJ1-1,TGTGCCACCGGAACAGGGACTGAAGCTTTCTTT,CATGTGTEAFF
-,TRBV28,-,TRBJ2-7,TGTGCCAGCAGTGGCCCGCGGGATCTTACCTACGAGCAGTACTTC,CASSGPRDLTYEQYF
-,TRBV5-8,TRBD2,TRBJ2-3,TGTGCCAGCAGGAACTCGGCTAGCGGGAAAGAGGTCAGGGTCAGGAATACGCAGTATTTT,CASRNSASGKEVRVRNTQYF
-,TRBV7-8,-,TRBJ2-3,TGTGCCAGCAGCTTAGGAGTCCGGCGGAGGAGCACAGATACGCAGTATTTT,CASSLGVRRRSTDTQYF
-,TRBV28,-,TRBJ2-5,TGTGCCACCGGTATGGCGGGAAAGGAGACCCAGTACTTC,CATGMAGKETQYF
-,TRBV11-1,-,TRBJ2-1,TGTGCCAGCAGCTTAGGCGGGGTTGGTAAGGCTGATGAGCAGTTCTTC,CASSLGGVGKADEQFF
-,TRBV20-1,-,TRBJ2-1,TGCAGTGCTAGAGATGCAGGGATCGAGGAGCAGTTCTTC,CSARDAGIEEQFF
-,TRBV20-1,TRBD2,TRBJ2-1,TGCAGTGCTAGAGATCCCGGACTAGCGGGGCCTAATTACAATGAGCAGTTCTTC,CSARDPGLAGPNYNEQFF